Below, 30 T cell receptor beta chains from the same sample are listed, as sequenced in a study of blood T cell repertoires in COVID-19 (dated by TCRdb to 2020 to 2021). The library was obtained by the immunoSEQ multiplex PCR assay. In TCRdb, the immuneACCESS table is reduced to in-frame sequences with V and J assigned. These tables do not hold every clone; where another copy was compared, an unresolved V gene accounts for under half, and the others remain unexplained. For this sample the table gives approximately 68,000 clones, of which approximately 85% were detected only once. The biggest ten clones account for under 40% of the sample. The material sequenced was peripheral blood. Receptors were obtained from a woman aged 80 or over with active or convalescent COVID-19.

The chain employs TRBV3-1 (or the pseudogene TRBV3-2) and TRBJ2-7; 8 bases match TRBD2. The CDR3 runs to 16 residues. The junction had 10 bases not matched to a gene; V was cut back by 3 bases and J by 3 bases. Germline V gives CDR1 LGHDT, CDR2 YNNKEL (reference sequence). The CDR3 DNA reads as TGTGCCAGCAGCCAGATTCGGGGTAGCGGGATCTACGAGCAGTACTTC. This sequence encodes CASSQIRGSGIYEQYF.

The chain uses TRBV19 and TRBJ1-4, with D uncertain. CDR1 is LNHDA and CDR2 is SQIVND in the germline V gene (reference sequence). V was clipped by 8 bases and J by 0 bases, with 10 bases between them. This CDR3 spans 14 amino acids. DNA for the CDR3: TGTGCCAGTGCCCAATCAGCAACTAATGAAAAACTGTTTTTT. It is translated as CASAQSATNEKLFF. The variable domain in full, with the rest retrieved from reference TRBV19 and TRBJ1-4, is DGGITQSPKYLFRKEGQNVTLSCEQNLNHDAMYWYRQDPGQGLRLIYYSQIVNDFQKGDIAEGYSVSREKKESFPLTVTSAQKNPTAFYLCASAQSATNEKLFFGSGTQLSVL.

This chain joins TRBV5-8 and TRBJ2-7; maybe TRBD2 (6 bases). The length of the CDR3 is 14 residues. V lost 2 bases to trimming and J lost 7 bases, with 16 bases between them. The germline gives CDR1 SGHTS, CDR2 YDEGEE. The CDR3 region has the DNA TGTGCCAGCAGCTTAGGAGGGTCCATACGAGAGCAGTACTTC. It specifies CASSLGGSIREQYF.

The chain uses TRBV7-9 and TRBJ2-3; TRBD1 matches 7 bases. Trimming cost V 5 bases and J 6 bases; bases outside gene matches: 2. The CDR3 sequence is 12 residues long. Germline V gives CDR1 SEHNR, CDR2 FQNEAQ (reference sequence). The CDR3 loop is CASSIRGDTQYF. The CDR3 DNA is TGTGCCAGCAGCATCAGGGGGGATACGCAGTATTTT.

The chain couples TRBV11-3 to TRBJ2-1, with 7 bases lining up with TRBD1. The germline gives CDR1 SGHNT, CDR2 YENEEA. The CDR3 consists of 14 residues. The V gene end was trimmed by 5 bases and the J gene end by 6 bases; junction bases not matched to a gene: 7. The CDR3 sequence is CASSHQGESNEQFF. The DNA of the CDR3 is TGTGCCAGCAGCCATCAGGGGGAGTCCAATGAGCAGTTCTTC.

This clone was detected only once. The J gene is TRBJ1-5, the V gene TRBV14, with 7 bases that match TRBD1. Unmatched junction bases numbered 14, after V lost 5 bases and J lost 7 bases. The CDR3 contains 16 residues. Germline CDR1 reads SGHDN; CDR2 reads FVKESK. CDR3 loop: CASSWDRPQVGQPQHF. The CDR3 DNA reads TGTGCCAGCAGCTGGGACAGACCCCAGGTCGGGCAGCCCCAGCATTTT.

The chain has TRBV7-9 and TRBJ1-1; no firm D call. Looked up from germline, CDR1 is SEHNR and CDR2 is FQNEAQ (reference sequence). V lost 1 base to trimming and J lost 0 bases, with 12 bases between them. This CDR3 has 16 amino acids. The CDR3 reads CASSLVDTVLNTEAFF. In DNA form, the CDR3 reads TGTGCCAGCAGCTTAGTGGATACAGTTTTGAACACTGAAGCTTTCTTT.

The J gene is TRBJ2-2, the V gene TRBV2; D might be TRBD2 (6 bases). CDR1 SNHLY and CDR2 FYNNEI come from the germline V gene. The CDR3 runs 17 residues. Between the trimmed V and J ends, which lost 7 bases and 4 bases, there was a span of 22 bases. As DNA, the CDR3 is TGTGCCAGCAACGGGCAGGGAGGCCGGCGGGGCACCGGGGAGCTGTTTTTT. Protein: CASNGQGGRRGTGELFF.

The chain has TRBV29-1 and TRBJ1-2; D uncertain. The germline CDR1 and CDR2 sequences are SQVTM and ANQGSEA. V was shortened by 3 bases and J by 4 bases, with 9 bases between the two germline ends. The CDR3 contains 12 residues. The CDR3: CSVDTVLYGYTF. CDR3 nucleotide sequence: TGCAGCGTTGACACAGTCCTCTATGGCTACACCTTC. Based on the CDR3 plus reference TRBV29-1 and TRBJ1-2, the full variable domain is SAVISQKPSRDICQRGTSLTIQCQVDSQVTMMFWYRQQPGQSLTLIATANQGSEATYESGFVIDKFPISRPNLTFSTLTVSNMSPEDSSIYLCSVDTVLYGYTFGSGTRLTVV.

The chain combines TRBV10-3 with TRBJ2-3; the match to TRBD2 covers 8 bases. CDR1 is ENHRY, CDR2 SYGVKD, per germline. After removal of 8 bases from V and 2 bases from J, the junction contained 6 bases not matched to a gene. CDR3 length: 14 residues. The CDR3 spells CAISSGGFTDTQYF. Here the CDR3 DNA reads TGTGCCATCTCATCGGGGGGGTTCACAGATACGCAGTATTTT.

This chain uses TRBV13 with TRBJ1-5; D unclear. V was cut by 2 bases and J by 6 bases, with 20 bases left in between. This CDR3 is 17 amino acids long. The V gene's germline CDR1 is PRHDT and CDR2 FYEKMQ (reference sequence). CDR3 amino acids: CASSLRVLDRRGQPQHF. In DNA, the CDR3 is TGTGCCAGCAGCTTACGGGTCTTGGATCGAAGAGGTCAGCCCCAGCATTTT.

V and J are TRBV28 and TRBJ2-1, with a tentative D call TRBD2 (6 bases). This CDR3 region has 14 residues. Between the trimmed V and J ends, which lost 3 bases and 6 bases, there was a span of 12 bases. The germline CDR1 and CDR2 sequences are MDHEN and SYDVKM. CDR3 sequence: CASSLIMGGNEQFF. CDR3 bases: TGTGCCAGCAGTTTGATAATGGGGGGCAATGAGCAGTTCTTC. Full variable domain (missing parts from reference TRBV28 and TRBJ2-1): DVKVTQSSRYLVKRTGEKVFLECVQDMDHENMFWYRQDPGLGLRLIYFSYDVKMKEKGDIPEGYSVSREKKERFSLILESASTNQTSMYLCASSLIMGGNEQFFGPGTRLTVL.

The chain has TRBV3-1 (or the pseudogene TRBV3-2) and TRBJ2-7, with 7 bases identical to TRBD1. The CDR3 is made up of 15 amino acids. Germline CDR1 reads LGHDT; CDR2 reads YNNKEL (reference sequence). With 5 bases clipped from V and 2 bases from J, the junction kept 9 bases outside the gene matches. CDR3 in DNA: TGTGCCAGCAGCTGGGACAGAGGGAGCCCCTACGAGCAGTACTTC. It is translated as CASSWDRGSPYEQYF.

The CDR3 loop reads CATSRDRSEGYTF. In nucleotides, the CDR3 is TGTGCCACTTCACGGGACAGATCTGAGGGCTACACCTTC. This sequence joins TRBV19 and TRBJ1-2; 7 bases map to TRBD1. The V segment lost 10 bases and the J segment 8 bases; nucleotides outside the gene matches: 13. There are 13 residues in the CDR3. From germline, CDR1 is LNHDA and CDR2 SQIVND (reference sequence).

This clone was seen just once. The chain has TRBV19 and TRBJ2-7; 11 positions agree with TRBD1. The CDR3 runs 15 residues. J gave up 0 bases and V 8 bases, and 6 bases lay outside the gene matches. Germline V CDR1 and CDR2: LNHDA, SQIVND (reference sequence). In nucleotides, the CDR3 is TGTGCCAGTGGGGGGACAGGGGGGAGCTCCTACGAGCAGTACTTC. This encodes CASGGTGGSSYEQYF.

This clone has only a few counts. CDR3 region: CASSSRDRQLYNEKLFF. CDR3 coding DNA: TGTGCCAGCAGCTCCCGGGACAGACAGCTCTATAATGAAAAACTGTTTTTT. The chain recombines TRBV3-1 (or the pseudogene TRBV3-2) with TRBJ1-4; TRBD1 matches at 7 bases. The CDR3 loop spans 17 amino acids. Germline V gene sequence: CDR1 LGHDT, CDR2 YNNKEL (reference sequence). The V gene end was trimmed by 5 bases and the J gene end by 4 bases; junction bases not matched to a gene: 13.

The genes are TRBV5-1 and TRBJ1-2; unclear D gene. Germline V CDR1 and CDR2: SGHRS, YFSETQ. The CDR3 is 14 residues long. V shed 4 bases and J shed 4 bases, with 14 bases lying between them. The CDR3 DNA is TGCGCCAGCAGCCCTGCCTCTGGCAGCTATGGCTACACCTTC. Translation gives CASSPASGSYGYTF. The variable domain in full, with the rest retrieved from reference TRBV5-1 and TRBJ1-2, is KAGVTQTPRYLIKTRGQQVTLSCSPISGHRSVSWYQQTPGQGLQFLFEYFSETQRNKGNFPGRFSGRQFSNSRSEMNVSTLELGDSALYLCASSPASGSYGYTFGSGTRLTVV.

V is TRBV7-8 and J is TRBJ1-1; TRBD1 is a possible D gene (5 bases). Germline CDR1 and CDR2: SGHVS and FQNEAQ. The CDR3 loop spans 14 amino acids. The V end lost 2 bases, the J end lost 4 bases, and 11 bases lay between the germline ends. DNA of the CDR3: TGTGCCAGCAGCTTATACGCGGGGCCCACTGAAGCTTTCTTT. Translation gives CASSLYAGPTEAFF.

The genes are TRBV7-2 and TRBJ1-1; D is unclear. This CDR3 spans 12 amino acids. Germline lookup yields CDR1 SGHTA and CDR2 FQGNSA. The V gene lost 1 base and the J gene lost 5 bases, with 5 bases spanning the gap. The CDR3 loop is CASSLVRTEAFF. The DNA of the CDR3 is TGTGCCAGCAGCTTAGTCCGGACTGAAGCTTTCTTT.

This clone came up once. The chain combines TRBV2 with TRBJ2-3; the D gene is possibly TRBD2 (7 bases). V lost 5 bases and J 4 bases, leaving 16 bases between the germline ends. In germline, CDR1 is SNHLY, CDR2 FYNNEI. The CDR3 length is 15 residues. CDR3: CASSRMGGASDTQYF. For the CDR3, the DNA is TGTGCCAGCAGTCGCATGGGGGGGGCCTCAGATACGCAGTATTTT.

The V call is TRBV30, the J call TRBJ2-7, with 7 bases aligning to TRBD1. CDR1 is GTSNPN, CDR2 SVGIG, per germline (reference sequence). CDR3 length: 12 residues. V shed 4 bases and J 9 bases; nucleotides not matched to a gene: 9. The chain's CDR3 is CAWTPKGAPQYF. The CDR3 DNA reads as TGTGCCTGGACTCCAAAGGGGGCCCCGCAGTACTTC.

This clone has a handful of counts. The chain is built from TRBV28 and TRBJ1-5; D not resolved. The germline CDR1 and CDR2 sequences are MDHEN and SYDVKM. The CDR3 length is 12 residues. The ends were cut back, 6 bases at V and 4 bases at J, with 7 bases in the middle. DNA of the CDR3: TGTGCCAGCAGCCGGGTAAATCAGCCCCAGCATTTT. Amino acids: CASSRVNQPQHF. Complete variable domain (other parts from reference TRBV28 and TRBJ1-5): DVKVTQSSRYLVKRTGEKVFLECVQDMDHENMFWYRQDPGLGLRLIYFSYDVKMKEKGDIPEGYSVSREKKERFSLILESASTNQTSMYLCASSRVNQPQHFGDGTRLSIL.

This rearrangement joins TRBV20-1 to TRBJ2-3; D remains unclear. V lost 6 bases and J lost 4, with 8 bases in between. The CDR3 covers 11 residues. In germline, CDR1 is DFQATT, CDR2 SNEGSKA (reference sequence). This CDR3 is CSASPPDTQYF. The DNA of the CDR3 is TGCAGTGCCTCCCCCCCAGATACGCAGTATTTT.

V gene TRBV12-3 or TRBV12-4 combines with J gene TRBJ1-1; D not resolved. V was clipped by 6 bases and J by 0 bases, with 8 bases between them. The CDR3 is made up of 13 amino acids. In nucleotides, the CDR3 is TGTGCCAGCAGAAATTCAGTGAACACTGAAGCTTTCTTT. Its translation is CASRNSVNTEAFF.

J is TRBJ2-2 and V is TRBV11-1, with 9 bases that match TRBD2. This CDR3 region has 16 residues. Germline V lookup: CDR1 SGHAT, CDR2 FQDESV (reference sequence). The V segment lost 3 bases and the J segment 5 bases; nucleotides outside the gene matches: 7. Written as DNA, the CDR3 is TGTGCCAGCAGCTTGCTGCGGGGGGGCGGTACCGGGGAGCTGTTTTTT. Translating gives CASSLLRGGGTGELFF.

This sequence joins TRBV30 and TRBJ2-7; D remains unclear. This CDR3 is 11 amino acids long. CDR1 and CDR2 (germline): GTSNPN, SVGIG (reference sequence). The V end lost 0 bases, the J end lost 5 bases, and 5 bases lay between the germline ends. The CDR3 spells CAWSVSDEQYF. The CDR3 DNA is TGTGCCTGGAGTGTCTCTGACGAGCAGTACTTC.

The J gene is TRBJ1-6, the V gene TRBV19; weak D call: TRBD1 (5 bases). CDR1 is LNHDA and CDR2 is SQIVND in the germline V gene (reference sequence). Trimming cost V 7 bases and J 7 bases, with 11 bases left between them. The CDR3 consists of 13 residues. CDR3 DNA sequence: TGTGCCAGTACCCGCAGGGAAAATTCACCCCTCCACTTT. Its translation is CASTRRENSPLHF.

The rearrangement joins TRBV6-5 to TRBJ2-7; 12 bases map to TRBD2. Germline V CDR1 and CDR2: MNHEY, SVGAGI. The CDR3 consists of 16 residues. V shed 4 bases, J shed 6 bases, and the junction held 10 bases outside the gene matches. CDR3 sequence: CASSSHLAGGYSEQYF. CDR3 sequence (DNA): TGTGCCAGCAGTTCGCATCTAGCGGGGGGGTATTCCGAGCAGTACTTC.

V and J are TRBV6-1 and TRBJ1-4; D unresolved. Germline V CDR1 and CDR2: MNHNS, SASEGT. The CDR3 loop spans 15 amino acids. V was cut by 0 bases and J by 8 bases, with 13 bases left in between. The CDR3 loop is CASSEARIVGEKLFF. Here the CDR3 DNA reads TGTGCCAGCAGTGAAGCGCGCATCGTGGGCGAAAAACTGTTTTTT.

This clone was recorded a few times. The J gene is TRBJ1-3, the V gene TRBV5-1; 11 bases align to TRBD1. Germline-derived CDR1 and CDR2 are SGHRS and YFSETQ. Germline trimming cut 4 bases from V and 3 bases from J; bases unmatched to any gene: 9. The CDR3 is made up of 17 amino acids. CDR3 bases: TGCGCCAGCAGCCCGGGGGGACAGGGGGTCGGTGGAAACACCATATATTTT. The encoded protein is CASSPGGQGVGGNTIYF.